These T cell receptor beta chains were read from a single sample in a study of cytomegalovirus exposure and HLA in healthy donors. Generated by immunoSEQ multiplex PCR, the TCRdb table keeps only in-frame clones and is missing some. Altogether 100,000 to 150,000 clones are present, about 10% being singletons, with the ten largest covering about 4.7%. Sample: PBMCs. The receptor source for this set is a woman under 30 in good health and CMV-seropositive. Each CDR3 is given with its conserved first and last residue. D genes are given only for firm matches. Rows give clone size only sometimes, using once, few, many, or a class for an expanded clone.

V gene: TRBV10-3; D gene: NA; J gene: TRBJ2-1; clone size: NA; CDR3 protein: CAISELADEQFF; CDR3 DNA: TGTGCCATCAGTGAACTAGCCGATGAGCAGTTCTTC
V gene: TRBV11-3; D gene: NA; J gene: TRBJ1-1; clone size: few; CDR3 protein: CASSPSRVIEAFF; CDR3 DNA: TGTGCCAGCAGCCCTAGCCGCGTGATTGAAGCTTTCTTT
V gene: TRBV27; D gene: TRBD1; J gene: TRBJ1-2; clone size: NA; CDR3 protein: CASSPDRGRGYTF; CDR3 DNA: TGTGCCAGCAGCCCCGACAGGGGAAGGGGCTACACCTTC
V gene: TRBV15; D gene: NA; J gene: TRBJ2-5; clone size: NA; CDR3 protein: CATSRDLPEEPQLETQYF; CDR3 DNA: TGTGCCACCAGCAGAGACCTACCCGAAGAACCTCAATTAGAGACCCAGTACTTC
V gene: TRBV2; D gene: TRBD1; J gene: TRBJ1-2; clone size: NA; CDR3 protein: CASSSDRDGYTF; CDR3 DNA: TGTGCCAGCAGTTCGGACAGGGATGGCTACACCTTC
V gene: TRBV6-5; D gene: TRBD2; J gene: TRBJ2-3; clone size: few; CDR3 protein: CASSYSLAGTDTQYF; CDR3 DNA: TGTGCCAGCAGTTACAGTCTAGCGGGCACAGATACGCAGTATTTT
V gene: TRBV27; D gene: TRBD1; J gene: TRBJ1-5; clone size: few; CDR3 protein: CASSYRGTGYGNQPQHF; CDR3 DNA: TGTGCCAGCAGCTACAGAGGGACAGGGTACGGCAATCAGCCCCAGCATTTT
V gene: TRBV9; D gene: NA; J gene: TRBJ2-1; clone size: NA; CDR3 protein: CASSVDGSYNEQFF; CDR3 DNA: TGTGCCAGCAGCGTAGACGGGAGCTACAATGAGCAGTTCTTC
V gene: TRBV5-8; D gene: TRBD1; J gene: TRBJ1-2; clone size: few; CDR3 protein: CASSTGQGAYGYTF; CDR3 DNA: TGTGCCAGCAGCACGGGACAGGGAGCCTATGGCTACACCTTC
V gene: TRBV30; D gene: NA; J gene: TRBJ2-3; clone size: few; CDR3 protein: CAWALESGDTQYF; CDR3 DNA: TGTGCCTGGGCCCTCGAGAGCGGAGATACGCAGTATTTT
V gene: TRBV28; D gene: TRBD1; J gene: TRBJ1-2; clone size: NA; CDR3 protein: CASSLAGQGKIYGYTF; CDR3 DNA: TGTGCCAGCAGTTTAGCAGGACAGGGGAAGATCTATGGCTACACCTTC
V gene: TRBV29-1; D gene: NA; J gene: TRBJ1-2; clone size: few; CDR3 protein: CSVVSGAGEYGYTF; CDR3 DNA: TGCAGCGTTGTAAGTGGTGCGGGGGAGTATGGCTACACCTTC
V gene: TRBV30; D gene: NA; J gene: TRBJ2-7; clone size: NA; CDR3 protein: CAWRVLASQNF; CDR3 DNA: TGTGCCTGGAGGGTCTTGGCATCCCAGAACTTC
V gene: TRBV9; D gene: NA; J gene: TRBJ2-5; clone size: few; CDR3 protein: CASSAKYQETQYF; CDR3 DNA: TGTGCCAGCAGCGCTAAGTACCAAGAGACCCAGTACTTC
V gene: TRBV7-6; D gene: NA; J gene: TRBJ2-2; clone size: NA; CDR3 protein: CASSLASNTGELFF; CDR3 DNA: TGTGCCAGCAGCTTAGCCTCGAACACCGGGGAGCTGTTTTTT
V gene: TRBV28; D gene: TRBD2; J gene: TRBJ2-2; clone size: NA; CDR3 protein: CASSWRRGRNTGELFF; CDR3 DNA: TGTGCCAGCAGTTGGCGGCGCGGGAGAAACACCGGGGAGCTGTTTTTT
V gene: TRBV2; D gene: NA; J gene: TRBJ2-3; clone size: NA; CDR3 protein: CASRSSGTDTQYF; CDR3 DNA: TGTGCCAGCAGGTCGTCGGGCACAGATACGCAGTATTTT
V gene: TRBV27; D gene: TRBD2; J gene: TRBJ2-1; clone size: NA; CDR3 protein: CASSLSGSNEQFF; CDR3 DNA: TGTGCCAGCAGTTTGAGCGGGAGTAATGAGCAGTTCTTC
V gene: TRBV30; D gene: NA; J gene: TRBJ1-5; clone size: NA; CDR3 protein: CAWNGGSQPQHF; CDR3 DNA: TGTGCCTGGAACGGGGGGAGTCAGCCCCAGCATTTT
V gene: TRBV29-1; D gene: NA; J gene: TRBJ2-2; clone size: few; CDR3 protein: CSVEPGYTGELFF; CDR3 DNA: TGCAGCGTTGAGCCGGGGTACACCGGGGAGCTGTTTTTT
V gene: TRBV25-1; D gene: NA; J gene: TRBJ1-1; clone size: NA; CDR3 protein: CASSEFPGGGAFF; CDR3 DNA: TGTGCCAGCAGTGAATTCCCGGGCGGAGGGGCTTTCTTT
V gene: TRBV23-1; D gene: NA; J gene: TRBJ1-2; clone size: NA; CDR3 protein: CASRTCGSTF; CDR3 DNA: TGCGCCAGCAGAACCTGCGGCAGCACCTTC
V gene: TRBV5-6; D gene: TRBD1; J gene: TRBJ1-2; clone size: NA; CDR3 protein: CASSFRPGGSNNYGYTF; CDR3 DNA: TGTGCCAGCAGCTTTCGGCCAGGGGGCTCAAATAACTATGGCTACACCTTC
V gene: TRBV2; D gene: NA; J gene: TRBJ2-2; clone size: NA; CDR3 protein: CASSLKAGTGELFF; CDR3 DNA: TGTGCCAGCAGTTTGAAGGCGGGAACCGGGGAACTGTTTTTT
V gene: TRBV6-6; D gene: TRBD2; J gene: TRBJ2-1; clone size: few; CDR3 protein: CASSRGLAGANEQFF; CDR3 DNA: TGTGCCAGCAGCCGGGGACTAGCGGGAGCTAATGAGCAGTTCTTC
V gene: TRBV2; D gene: NA; J gene: TRBJ1-5; clone size: NA; CDR3 protein: CASRIEGTNQPQHF; CDR3 DNA: TGTGCCAGCAGGATTGAAGGGACTAATCAGCCCCAGCATTTT
V gene: TRBV4-2; D gene: NA; J gene: TRBJ1-2; clone size: few; CDR3 protein: CASSPFGVGGYTF; CDR3 DNA: TGTGCCAGCAGCCCCTTCGGGGTGGGGGGCTACACCTTC
V gene: TRBV5-6; D gene: TRBD1; J gene: TRBJ2-7; clone size: NA; CDR3 protein: CASSRTLTGGGIEQYF; CDR3 DNA: TGTGCCAGCAGCCGCACACTGACAGGGGGGGGAATCGAGCAGTACTTC
V gene: TRBV5-1; D gene: NA; J gene: TRBJ1-2; clone size: NA; CDR3 protein: CASSLEWRGRWSGYTF; CDR3 DNA: TGCGCCAGCAGCTTGGAATGGCGGGGAAGGTGGAGCGGCTACACCTTC
V gene: TRBV6-1; D gene: NA; J gene: TRBJ1-3; clone size: NA; CDR3 protein: CASSEDTFSGNTIYF; CDR3 DNA: TGTGCCAGCAGTGAGGACACCTTCTCTGGAAACACCATATATTTT
V gene: TRBV9; D gene: NA; J gene: TRBJ1-1; clone size: few; CDR3 protein: CASSAQGAPMNTEAFF; CDR3 DNA: TGTGCCAGCAGCGCCCAGGGTGCGCCCATGAACACTGAAGCTTTCTTT
V gene: TRBV29-1; D gene: TRBD1; J gene: TRBJ2-5; clone size: NA; CDR3 protein: CSVVGTGARETQYF; CDR3 DNA: TGCAGCGTTGTAGGGACAGGGGCTAGAGAGACCCAGTACTTC
V gene: TRBV7-9; D gene: TRBD1; J gene: TRBJ1-2; clone size: few; CDR3 protein: CASSRTSGGASDYGYTF; CDR3 DNA: TGTGCCAGCAGCCGAACCTCAGGGGGCGCTTCGGACTATGGCTACACCTTC
V gene: TRBV5-8; D gene: NA; J gene: TRBJ1-1; clone size: NA; CDR3 protein: CASSLIGDEAFF; CDR3 DNA: TGTGCCAGCAGCTTGATTGGAGATGAAGCTTTCTTT
V gene: TRBV6-5; D gene: TRBD2; J gene: TRBJ2-1; clone size: NA; CDR3 protein: CASSLGLAMRGEQFF; CDR3 DNA: TGTGCCAGCAGTCTCGGACTAGCGATGAGGGGTGAGCAGTTCTTC
V gene: TRBV9; D gene: NA; J gene: TRBJ1-1; clone size: NA; CDR3 protein: CASSVGHQSRTEAFF; CDR3 DNA: TGTGCCAGCAGCGTAGGCCACCAATCCCGGACTGAAGCTTTCTTT
V gene: TRBV28; D gene: NA; J gene: TRBJ2-2; clone size: few; CDR3 protein: CASRIDSPGELFF; CDR3 DNA: TGTGCCAGCAGAATCGACAGCCCCGGGGAGCTGTTTTTT
V gene: TRBV13; D gene: TRBD2; J gene: TRBJ2-2; clone size: NA; CDR3 protein: CASSLKGLAGKYTGELFF; CDR3 DNA: TGTGCCAGCAGCTTAAAAGGACTAGCGGGAAAATACACCGGGGAGCTGTTTTTT
V gene: TRBV7-9; D gene: TRBD2; J gene: TRBJ2-3; clone size: few; CDR3 protein: CASSSGTSGTDTQYF; CDR3 DNA: TGTGCCAGCAGCTCGGGGACTAGCGGGACAGATACGCAGTATTTT
V gene: TRBV13; D gene: NA; J gene: TRBJ1-1; clone size: NA; CDR3 protein: CASSSGGTEAFF; CDR3 DNA: TGTGCCAGCAGCTCCGGGGGCACTGAAGCTTTCTTT
V gene: TRBV28; D gene: NA; J gene: TRBJ2-2; clone size: NA; CDR3 protein: CASSLSSGVLSGELFF; CDR3 DNA: TGTGCCAGCAGTTTATCTTCGGGAGTTCTGAGCGGGGAGCTGTTTTTT
V gene: TRBV15; D gene: NA; J gene: TRBJ1-4; clone size: NA; CDR3 protein: CATSRDSAEKLFF; CDR3 DNA: TGTGCCACCAGCAGAGATTCAGCGGAAAAACTGTTTTTT
V gene: TRBV7-9; D gene: NA; J gene: TRBJ1-1; clone size: few; CDR3 protein: CASSLARYPNKAFF; CDR3 DNA: TGTGCCAGCAGCTTAGCCCGGTATCCCAATAAAGCTTTCTTT
V gene: TRBV7-9; D gene: NA; J gene: TRBJ1-2; clone size: few; CDR3 protein: CASSRRETNYGYTF; CDR3 DNA: TGTGCCAGCAGCCGCAGGGAAACTAACTATGGCTACACCTTC